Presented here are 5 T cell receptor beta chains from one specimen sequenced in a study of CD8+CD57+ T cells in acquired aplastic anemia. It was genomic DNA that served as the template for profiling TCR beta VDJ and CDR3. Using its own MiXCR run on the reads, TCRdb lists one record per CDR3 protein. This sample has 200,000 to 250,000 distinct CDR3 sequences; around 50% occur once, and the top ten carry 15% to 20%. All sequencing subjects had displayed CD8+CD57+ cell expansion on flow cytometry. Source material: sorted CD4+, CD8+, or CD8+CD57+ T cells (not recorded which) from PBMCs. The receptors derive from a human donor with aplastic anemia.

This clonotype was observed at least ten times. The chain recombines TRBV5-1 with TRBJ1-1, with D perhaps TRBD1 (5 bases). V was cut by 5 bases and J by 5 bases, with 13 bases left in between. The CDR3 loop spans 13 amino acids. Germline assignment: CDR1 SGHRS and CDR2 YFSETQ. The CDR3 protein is CASSQGEGTEAFF. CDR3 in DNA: TGCGCCAGCAGTCAAGGGGAGGGAACTGAAGCTTTCTTT.

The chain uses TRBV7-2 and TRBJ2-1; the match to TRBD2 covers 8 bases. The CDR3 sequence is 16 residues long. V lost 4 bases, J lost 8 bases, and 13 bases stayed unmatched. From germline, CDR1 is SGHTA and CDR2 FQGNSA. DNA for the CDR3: TGTGCCAGCAGCTGGGATAGCGGGACTACGGGGCATGAGCAGTTCTTC. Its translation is CASSWDSGTTGHEQFF.

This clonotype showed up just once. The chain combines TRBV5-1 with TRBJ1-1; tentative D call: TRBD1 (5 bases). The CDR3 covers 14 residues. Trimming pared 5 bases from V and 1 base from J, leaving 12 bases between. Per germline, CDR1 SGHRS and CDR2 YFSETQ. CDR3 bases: TGCGCCAGCAGTTCCTCAACAGGGAACACTGAAGCTTTCTTT. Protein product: CASSSSTGNTEAFF.

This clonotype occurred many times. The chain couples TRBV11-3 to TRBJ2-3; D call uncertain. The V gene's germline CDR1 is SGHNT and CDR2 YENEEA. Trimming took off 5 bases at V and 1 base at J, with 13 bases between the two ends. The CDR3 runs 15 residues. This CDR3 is CASSRRTQGTDTQYF. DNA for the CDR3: TGTGCCAGCAGCCGCCGGACGCAAGGCACAGATACGCAGTATTTT.

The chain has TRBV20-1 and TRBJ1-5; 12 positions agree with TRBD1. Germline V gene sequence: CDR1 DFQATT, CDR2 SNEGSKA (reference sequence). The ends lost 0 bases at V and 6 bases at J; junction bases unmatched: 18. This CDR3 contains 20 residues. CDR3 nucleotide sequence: TGCAGTGCTAGAGATCGTCTTTTCACGGGGACAGGGGGCTTAATTCAGCCCCAGCATTTT. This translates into CSARDRLFTGTGGLIQPQHF.